The 27 T cell receptor beta chains given below trace back to one sample, sequenced in a study of chemoradiotherapy in HPV16-positive cancers. Using immunoSEQ multiplex PCR, the repertoire was profiled, and TCRdb retains in-frame clones only, with some absent. Of 30,000 to 40,000 clones in the sample, around 80% were seen once. Here the sequenced sample was blood, taken from a patient who underwent chemoradiotherapy. The receptors were sampled from a human donor with HPV-associated anogenital cancer.

This clone was seen a few times. The V gene is TRBV10-3, the J gene TRBJ2-2; perhaps TRBD2 as D (7 bases). This CDR3 is built from 16 residues. Germline values: CDR1 ENHRY, CDR2 SYGVKD. V was clipped by 6 bases and J by 4 bases, with 18 bases between them. The CDR3 loop reads CAISLGGGHPTGELFF. Here the CDR3 DNA reads TGTGCCATCAGCCTGGGCGGGGGACACCCCACCGGGGAGCTGTTTTTT.

This chain uses TRBV30 with TRBJ2-7; D ambiguous. Germline V gene sequence: CDR1 GTSNPN, CDR2 SVGIG (reference sequence). CDR3 length equals 13 residues. V gave up 5 bases and J gave up 2 bases, with 13 bases separating them. The CDR3 loop is CAWEQRLTYEQYF. The DNA for the CDR3 is TGTGCCTGGGAACAGCGTTTAACCTACGAGCAGTACTTC.

The V and J genes are TRBV14 and TRBJ2-1; D gene ambiguous. There are 15 residues in the CDR3. The germline V gene has CDR1 SGHDN and CDR2 FVKESK. Trimming pared 2 bases from V and 1 base from J, leaving 9 bases between. The CDR3 sequence is CASSQRAGSYNEQFF. CDR3 DNA: TGTGCCAGCAGCCAACGAGCAGGATCCTACAATGAGCAGTTCTTC.

The rearrangement uses TRBV5-1 and TRBJ2-3; 13 nucleotides align to TRBD2. Trimming cost V 2 bases and J 5 bases; bases outside gene matches: 5. From germline, CDR1 is SGHRS and CDR2 YFSETQ. The CDR3 has 16 amino acids. The CDR3 sequence: CASSFDGTSGEDTQYF. CDR3 nucleotide sequence: TGCGCCAGCAGCTTCGACGGGACTAGCGGGGAAGATACGCAGTATTTT.

J is TRBJ2-5 and V is TRBV5-6, with 7 bases identical to TRBD2. In germline, CDR1 is SGHDT, CDR2 YYEEEE. The CDR3 is 15 residues long. V shed 1 base and J 0 bases; nucleotides not matched to a gene: 3. The CDR3 loop reads CASSLPGGYQETQYF. The CDR3 DNA sequence: TGTGCCAGCAGCTTGCCCGGGGGGTACCAAGAGACCCAGTACTTC.

The V and J genes are TRBV30 and TRBJ1-5; 8 bases agree with TRBD1. The germline CDR1 and CDR2 sequences are GTSNPN and SVGIG (reference sequence). J gave up 7 bases and V 5 bases, and 7 bases lay outside the gene matches. This CDR3 is built from 13 residues. As DNA, the CDR3 is TGTGCCTGGGAAAAACAGGGGGGCCAGCCCCAGCATTTT. Its translation: CAWEKQGGQPQHF.

This clone was seen only a few times. This rearrangement joins TRBV5-1 to TRBJ2-7, with 9 positions matching TRBD2. The V segment lost 4 bases and the J segment 4 bases; nucleotides outside the gene matches: 6. The germline V gene encodes CDR1 SGHRS and CDR2 YFSETQ. CDR3 length equals 14 residues. In nucleotides, the CDR3 is TGCGCCAGCAGCCACGGACTAGCGCGTTACGAGCAGTACTTC. It is translated as CASSHGLARYEQYF.

The V call is TRBV21-1, the J call TRBJ1-5. TRBV21-1 is a listed pseudogene. The CDR3 has 12 amino acids. The CDR3 spells CASSGMGQPQHF. The CDR3 DNA reads TGTGCCAGCAGCGGAATGGGACAGCCCCAGCATTTT.

This sequence joins TRBV19 and TRBJ1-5; D may be TRBD1 (6 bases). Germline values: CDR1 LNHDA, CDR2 SQIVND (reference sequence). CDR3 size: 16 residues. Trimming removed 6 bases at V and 4 bases at J, with 19 bases between. The CDR3 DNA reads as TGTGCCAGTAGCCTCGAGGGTACAGGGAAGAATCAGCCCCAGCATTTT. Its translation: CASSLEGTGKNQPQHF.

V and J are TRBV5-6 and TRBJ2-2; no definite D call. CDR3 length equals 16 residues. Between the trimmed V and J ends, which lost 0 bases and 0 bases, there was a span of 9 bases. Germline CDR1 is SGHDT and CDR2 is YYEEEE. The CDR3 region has the DNA TGTGCCAGCAGCTTGGAGGGCTACACGAACACCGGGGAGCTGTTTTTT. It yields the protein CASSLEGYTNTGELFF.

The chain employs TRBV7-2 and TRBJ2-1; D is undetermined. CDR3 size: 12 residues. V was shortened by 2 bases and J by 7 bases, with 6 bases between the two germline ends. The germline CDR1 and CDR2 sequences are SGHTA and FQGNSA. The CDR3: CASSLKGNEQFF. CDR3 coding DNA: TGTGCCAGCAGCTTAAAAGGGAATGAGCAGTTCTTC.

The rearrangement links TRBV2 to TRBJ2-5; 9 bases map to TRBD1. The CDR3 has 15 residues. V was clipped by 8 bases and J by 2 bases; unmatched bases: 9. CDR1 and CDR2 (germline): SNHLY, FYNNEI. CDR3 sequence: CASHTGTGIQETQYF. The DNA of the CDR3 is TGTGCCAGCCACACCGGGACAGGGATACAAGAGACCCAGTACTTC.

The rearrangement joins TRBV28 to TRBJ1-2, with D maybe TRBD1 (5 bases). The CDR3 runs to 13 residues. From germline, CDR1 is MDHEN and CDR2 SYDVKM. The germline V and J ends were trimmed by 4 bases and 7 bases, with 13 bases remaining between them. CDR3 amino acids: CASSSGDVFGYTF. In nucleotides, the CDR3 is TGTGCCAGCAGTTCGGGGGACGTCTTTGGCTACACCTTC.

V gene TRBV13 combines with J gene TRBJ2-3, with a weak D call TRBD1 (6 bases). The CDR3 runs 16 residues. Germline V gene sequence: CDR1 PRHDT, CDR2 FYEKMQ (reference sequence). Trimming took 2 bases from V and 6 from J, leaving 18 bases between them. CDR3 sequence (DNA): TGTGCCAGCAGCTTACGGTCCGGGACAAGATTCGATACGCAGTATTTT. Protein: CASSLRSGTRFDTQYF.

The rearrangement links TRBV7-3 to TRBJ1-5, with D tentatively TRBD1 (5 bases). The CDR3 runs to 12 residues. Germline assignment: CDR1 SGHTA and CDR2 FQGTGA. V lost 5 bases, J lost 9 bases, and 11 bases lay in between. This CDR3 reads CASSRPGGPQHF. DNA of the CDR3: TGTGCCAGCAGCCGTCCCGGGGGGCCCCAGCATTTT.

The chain uses TRBV29-1 and TRBJ1-1; the match to TRBD1 covers 7 bases. V was clipped by 4 bases and J by 0 bases; unmatched bases: 2. The CDR3 runs to 13 residues. Germline CDR1 reads SQVTM; CDR2 reads ANQGSEA. The CDR3 protein is CSVGGGMNTEAFF. CDR3 DNA sequence: TGCAGCGTTGGAGGGGGCATGAACACTGAAGCTTTCTTT. Full variable domain (remainder filled in from reference TRBV29-1 and TRBJ1-1): SAVISQKPSRDICQRGTSLTIQCQVDSQVTMMFWYRQQPGQSLTLIATANQGSEATYESGFVIDKFPISRPNLTFSTLTVSNMSPEDSSIYLCSVGGGMNTEAFFGQGTRLTVV.

The genes are TRBV9 and TRBJ1-4; D is perhaps TRBD1 (5 bases). Trimming cost V 0 bases and J 1 base, with 10 bases left between them. CDR3 length: 16 amino acids. The germline V gene encodes CDR1 SGDLS and CDR2 YYNGEE. CDR3 bases: TGTGCCAGCAGCGTAGATAGGGGATTAACTAATGAAAAACTGTTTTTT. Its translation is CASSVDRGLTNEKLFF. The full variable domain, rest sourced from reference TRBV9 and TRBJ1-4, is DSGVTQTPKHLITATGQRVTLRCSPRSGDLSVYWYQQSLDQGLQFLIQYYNGEERAKGNILERFSAQQFPDLHSELNLSSLELGDSALYFCASSVDRGLTNEKLFFGSGTQLSVL.

The chain employs TRBV5-1 and TRBJ2-7; D is uncertain. Trimming took 4 bases from V and 2 from J, leaving 10 bases between them. CDR1 is SGHRS, CDR2 YFSETQ, per germline. The CDR3 contains 13 residues. The CDR3 reads CASSTDGTYEQYF. In nucleotides, the CDR3 is TGCGCCAGCAGCACGGACGGAACCTACGAGCAGTACTTC.

V and J are TRBV9 and TRBJ2-7; either TRBD1 or TRBD2 may fit D (5 bases each). CDR3 size: 15 residues. The V end lost 3 bases, the J end lost 5 bases, and 18 bases lay between the germline ends. Germline values: CDR1 SGDLS, CDR2 YYNGEE. CDR3 in amino acids: CASSAGVGAVHEQYF. The CDR3 nucleotides are TGTGCCAGCAGCGCCGGCGTCGGGGCCGTCCACGAGCAGTACTTC.

The table lists this clone with a few counts. V gene TRBV6-5 combines with J gene TRBJ2-7; the match to TRBD2 covers 7 bases. CDR3 size: 15 residues. The ends lost 0 bases at V and 2 bases at J; junction bases unmatched: 4. Germline CDR1 and CDR2: MNHEY and SVGAGI. The CDR3 coding sequence is TGTGCCAGCAGTTACTCCTTTGGGGGGGCCTACGAGCAGTACTTC. Its protein product is CASSYSFGGAYEQYF.

This chain uses TRBV4-2 with TRBJ2-7; 9 bases align to TRBD2. Germline V gives CDR1 LGHNA, CDR2 YNFKEQ. The V and J ends lost 4 bases and 3 bases, in that order; junction bases with no gene match: 7. CDR3 length: 15 amino acids. This CDR3 reads CASSRGSGGDYEQYF. The CDR3, as DNA: TGTGCCAGCAGCCGAGGTAGCGGGGGCGACTACGAGCAGTACTTC.

The rearrangement uses TRBV11-2 and TRBJ2-4, with D possibly TRBD1 on 6 matching bases. Germline loops: CDR1 SGHAT, CDR2 FQNNGV. CDR3 size: 16 residues. The V and J ends lost 6 bases and 0 bases respectively, with 15 bases between them. The CDR3 sequence is CASRPGQFLAKNIQYF. The CDR3 nucleotides read TGTGCCAGCAGACCCGGACAGTTCTTAGCCAAAAACATTCAGTACTTC.

The V and J genes are TRBV11-1 and TRBJ2-6, with D tentatively TRBD1 (6 bases). This CDR3 region has 17 residues. Germline V CDR1 and CDR2: SGHAT, FQDESV (reference sequence). The V and J ends lost 6 bases and 1 base respectively, with 16 bases between them. CDR3 protein: CASRRQVGKSGANVLTF. The CDR3 bases are TGTGCCAGCAGAAGACAGGTGGGCAAATCTGGGGCCAACGTCCTGACTTTC.

The chain carries TRBV20-1 and TRBJ1-5; D is unclear. The CDR3 length is 11 residues. Per the germline V gene, CDR1 is DFQATT and CDR2 is SNEGSKA (reference sequence). With 3 bases removed from V and 16 bases from J, the gap between germline ends came to 16 bases. The CDR3 here is CSASLGQSRHF. CDR3 in DNA: TGCAGTGCTAGCCTTGGTCAGAGTCGACATTTT.

The gene calls are TRBV11-2 and TRBJ1-4; D might be TRBD1 (5 bases). CDR1 and CDR2 from the germline V gene are SGHAT and FQNNGV. The CDR3 runs to 15 residues. With 5 bases removed from V and 8 bases from J, the gap between germline ends came to 18 bases. In DNA form, the CDR3 reads TGTGCCAGCAGCCCTGACTGGGGGGAGCGGGAAAAACTGTTTTTT. It encodes CASSPDWGEREKLFF.

The chain links TRBV9 to TRBJ1-2; 10 positions agree with TRBD1. V lost 5 bases, J lost 6 bases, and 7 bases stayed unmatched. This CDR3 spans 14 amino acids. Germline CDR1 is SGDLS and CDR2 is YYNGEE. The CDR3 here is CASSRTGGIDGYTF. The CDR3 region has the DNA TGTGCCAGCAGTAGGACAGGGGGGATTGATGGCTACACCTTC.

The chain couples TRBV5-1 to TRBJ2-2; TRBD2 is a possible D gene (6 bases). Trimming took off 4 bases at V and 5 bases at J, with 18 bases between the two ends. In germline, CDR1 is SGHRS, CDR2 YFSETQ. The CDR3 consists of 16 residues. The CDR3 sequence is CASSQAGLALTGELFF. In DNA form, the CDR3 reads TGCGCCAGCAGCCAAGCGGGCCTGGCTCTGACCGGGGAGCTGTTTTTT.